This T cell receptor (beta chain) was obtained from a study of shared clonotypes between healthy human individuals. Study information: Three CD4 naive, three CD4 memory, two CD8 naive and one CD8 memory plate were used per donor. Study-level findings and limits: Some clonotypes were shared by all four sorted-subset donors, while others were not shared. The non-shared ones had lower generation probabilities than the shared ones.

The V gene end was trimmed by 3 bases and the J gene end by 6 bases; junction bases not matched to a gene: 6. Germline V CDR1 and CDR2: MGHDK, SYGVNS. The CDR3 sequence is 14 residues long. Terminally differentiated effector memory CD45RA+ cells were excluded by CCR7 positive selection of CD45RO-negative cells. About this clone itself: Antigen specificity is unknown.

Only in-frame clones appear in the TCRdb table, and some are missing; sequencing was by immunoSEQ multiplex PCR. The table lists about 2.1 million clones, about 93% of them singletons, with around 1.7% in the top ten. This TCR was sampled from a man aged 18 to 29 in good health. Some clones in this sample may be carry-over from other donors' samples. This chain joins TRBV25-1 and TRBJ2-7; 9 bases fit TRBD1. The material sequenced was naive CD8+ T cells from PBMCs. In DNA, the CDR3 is TGTGCCAGCAGTGACCCGGGACAGGGCCCCGAGCAGTACTTC. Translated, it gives CASSDPGQGPEQYF.